This TCR beta chain was captured by sequencing in a study of CD8 T cells in ankylosing spondylitis. Findings and limits, study-wide: Certain motif variants had earlier appeared in reactive arthritis synovial fluid and blood.

From germline, CDR1 is DFQATT and CDR2 SNEGSKA (reference sequence). This CDR3 has 12 residues. Notes on this clonotype: As yet, its antigen is unknown.

Quantitative 5'-RACE with molecular barcodes produced the TCR beta libraries. TCRdb re-called the 5' RACE reads through MiXCR, storing one row per CDR3 protein. This sample has 300,000 to 400,000 distinct CDR3 sequences, with roughly 14% found just once. V and J are TRBV20-1 and TRBJ1-1, with D possibly being TRBD1 (5 bases). The sample consisted of blood, either unsorted or a sorted T cell fraction (not recorded which). The receptor comes from a male donor with ankylosing spondylitis or in good health (not recorded which). The CDR3 nucleotides read TGCAGCGCAGGGAAAGCGAGTACTGAAGCTTTCTTT. This sequence encodes CSAGKASTEAFF.